This T cell receptor beta chain was sequenced in a study of T cells in Graves' hyperthyroidism and ophthalmopathy. The germline gives CDR1 SGHTA, CDR2 FQGTGA. V lost 5 bases to trimming and J lost 0 bases, with 10 bases between them. The CDR3 covers 14 residues. It was RNA transcripts that yielded the amplified TCR beta CDR3 regions. The TCR CDR3 was amplified in a first-round RT-PCR using the HTBI primer set. TCRdb itself ran the multiplex PCR reads through MiXCR, one entry per CDR3 protein. The repertoire holds about 700,000 distinct CDR3 sequences, around 13% seen once, with roughly 10% in the top ten. A few counts support this clonotype.

Sample: blood. The clonotype originates from a woman aged 18-30 years with Graves' hyperthyroidism. The J gene is TRBJ1-2, the V gene TRBV7-3, with D tentatively TRBD1 (5 bases). In nucleotides, the CDR3 is TGTGCCAGCAGCCGGGACGGTTCTAACTATGGCTACACCTTC. Translation gives CASSRDGSNYGYTF.